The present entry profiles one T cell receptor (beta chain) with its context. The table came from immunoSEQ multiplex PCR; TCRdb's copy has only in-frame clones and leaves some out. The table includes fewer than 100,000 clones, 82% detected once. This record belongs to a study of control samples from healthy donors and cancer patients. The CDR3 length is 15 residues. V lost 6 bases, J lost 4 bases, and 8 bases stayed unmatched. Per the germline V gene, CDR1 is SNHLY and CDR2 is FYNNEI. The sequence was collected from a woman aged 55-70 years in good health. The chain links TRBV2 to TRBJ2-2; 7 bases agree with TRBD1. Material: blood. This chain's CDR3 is CASRQGGASTGELFF. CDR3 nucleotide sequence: TGTGCCAGCAGGCAAGGGGGCGCGAGCACCGGGGAGCTGTTTTTT.